This TCR beta chain is from a study of cytomegalovirus exposure and HLA in healthy donors. Amplification used 60 Vbeta primers and 13 Jbeta primers. Clones were read by immunoSEQ multiplex PCR, and TCRdb kept only the in-frame ones, dropping some. This table has under 150,000 clones, approximately 79% appearing once. Overall study findings and caveats: Researchers catalogued 164 TCR beta chains as cytomegalovirus-associated. A later analysis linked roughly 17,000 TCR beta sequences to HLA alleles at 0.05 false discovery rate. Most subjects' HLA-A and HLA-B alleles were reportedly predicted from TCR beta sequences. Under in vitro conditions, a few CMV-associated chains were confirmed as specific for CMV antigens.

In germline, CDR1 is SGHRS, CDR2 YFSETQ. Trimming took off 2 bases at V and 0 bases at J, with 14 bases between the two ends. The CDR3 consists of 16 residues. In the case of this clone: The antigen is unknown.

The clonotype comes from a man younger than 35 in good health and CMV-seronegative. The sequencing input was PBMCs. This rearrangement joins TRBV5-1 to TRBJ1-2; D possibly corresponds to TRBD1 (5 bases). Here the CDR3 reads CASSLQDASANYGYTF. Here the CDR3 DNA reads TGCGCCAGCAGCTTACAGGATGCCTCAGCTAACTATGGCTACACCTTC.